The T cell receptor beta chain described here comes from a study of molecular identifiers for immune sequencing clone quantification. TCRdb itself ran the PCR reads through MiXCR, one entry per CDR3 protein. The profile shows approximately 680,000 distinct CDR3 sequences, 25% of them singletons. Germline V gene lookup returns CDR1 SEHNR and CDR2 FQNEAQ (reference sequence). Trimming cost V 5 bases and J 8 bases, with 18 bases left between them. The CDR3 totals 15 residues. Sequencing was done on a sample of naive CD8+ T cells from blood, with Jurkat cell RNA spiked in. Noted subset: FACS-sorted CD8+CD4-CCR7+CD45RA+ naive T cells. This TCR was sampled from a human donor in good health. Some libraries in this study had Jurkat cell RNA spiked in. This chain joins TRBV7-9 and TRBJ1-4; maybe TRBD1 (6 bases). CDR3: CASSRGTGGIEKLFF. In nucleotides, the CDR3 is TGTGCCAGCAGCCGCGGGACCGGGGGCATCGAAAAACTGTTTTTT.